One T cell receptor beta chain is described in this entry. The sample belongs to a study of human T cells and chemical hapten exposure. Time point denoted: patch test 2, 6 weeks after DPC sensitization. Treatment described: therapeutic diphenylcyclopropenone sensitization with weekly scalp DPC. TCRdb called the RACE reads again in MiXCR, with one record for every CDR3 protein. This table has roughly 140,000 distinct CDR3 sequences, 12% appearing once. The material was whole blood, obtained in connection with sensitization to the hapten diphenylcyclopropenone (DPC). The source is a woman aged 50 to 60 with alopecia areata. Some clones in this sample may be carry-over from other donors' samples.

In nucleotides, the CDR3 is TGTGCCAGCAGACCCTACACTAGCGGGAGCTACGAGCAGTACTTC. Amino acid sequence: CASRPYTSGSYEQYF. V gene TRBV6-5 combines with J gene TRBJ2-7, with 11 bases that match TRBD2. CDR3 length: 15 amino acids. Germline V lookup: CDR1 MNHEY, CDR2 SVGAGI. J gave up 3 bases and V 6 bases, and 7 bases lay outside the gene matches.